This T cell receptor beta chain appears in the sequencing data of a study of shared clonotypes between healthy human individuals. At the level of the study: A few men and two women, aged 18 to 49, were donors. Researchers assigned three CD4 naive, three CD4 memory, two CD8 naive and one CD8 memory plate to each donor.

As to this clone: The same CDR3 can be traced to other DNA sequences in this sample.

TCRdb's copy holds only in-frame clones and misses some; the assay was immunoSEQ multiplex PCR. The sample contains about 2.4 million clones, 93% of which appear only once. Trimming took off 0 bases at V and 4 bases at J, with 7 bases between the two ends. This CDR3 is 13 amino acids long. In germline, CDR1 is SGHRS, CDR2 YFSETQ. The chain carries TRBV5-1 and TRBJ2-5; D is uncertain. This sequence was found in a man aged 18 to 30 in good health. Some clones in this sample may be carry-over from other donors' samples. What was sequenced was naive CD4+ T cells from PBMCs. This sample's subset: CD45RA+ positively selected. CDR3 residues: CASSLGLGETQYF. CDR3 in DNA: TGCGCCAGCAGCTTGGGGCTTGGAGAGACCCAGTACTTC.